These T cell receptor beta chains were read from a single sample in a study of T-cell reconstitution after alpha-beta-depleted transplantation in children. One entry per CDR3 protein results from TCRdb running MiXCR on the PCR reads. The data contain about 210,000 distinct CDR3 sequences, about a sixth of them singletons. Here the sequenced sample was PBMCs, mostly from graft donor cells, taken 360 days after TCRalphabeta/CD19-depleted stem cell transplant. The receptors derive from a male patient between 2 and 15 years old who had a stem cell transplant for acute lymphoblastic leukemia, so the T cells may come from the graft donor. Both conserved end residues are part of each CDR3.

V gene,J gene,CDR3 length,CDR3 protein
TRBV3-1,TRBJ1-3,16,CASSPGTGYSGNTIYF
TRBV10-1,TRBJ2-7,13,CASSTSGNYEQYF
TRBV7-8,TRBJ2-3,14,CASSLWEKRDTQYF
TRBV4-1,TRBJ1-1,14,CASSQGALWTEAFF
TRBV7-9,TRBJ2-3,15,CASSFGSIGTDTQYF
TRBV11-2,TRBJ1-1,11,CASSLPGRAFF
TRBV11-2,TRBJ1-1,15,CASSLDEEVDTEAFF
TRBV6-2/TRBV6-3,TRBJ1-4,15,CASSLDRDRFGKLFF
TRBV20-1,TRBJ1-4,14,CSAQLLWTNEKLFF
TRBV5-1,TRBJ1-1,14,CASSSYQGAAEAFF
TRBV7-2,TRBJ1-2,14,CASSLVVSPYGYTF
TRBV24-1,TRBJ2-7,11,CATSAQGRQYF
TRBV12-3/TRBV12-4,TRBJ2-3,17,CASSLRGGLRSTDTQYF
TRBV28,TRBJ1-5,13,CASSSTVNQPQHF
TRBV6-1,TRBJ2-1,14,CASRGRRDINEQFF
TRBV7-2,TRBJ1-5,13,CASRGDGRSPQHF
TRBV29-1,TRBJ2-5,15,CSVEDPREFQETQYF
TRBV20-1,TRBJ2-5,13,CKAQAGGRGTQYF
TRBV6-2/TRBV6-3,TRBJ2-1,16,CASSSWTGAGYNEQFF
TRBV27,TRBJ2-3,15,CASSLGQTGVYTQYF
TRBV3-1,TRBJ2-2,16,CASSQVVGGGTGELFF
TRBV20-1,TRBJ2-1,13,CSALRTSGIEQFF
TRBV20-1,TRBJ2-1,18,CSARVNPRGGRPYNEQFF
TRBV10-3,TRBJ1-5,16,CAISDSPGTEFQPQHF
TRBV12-3/TRBV12-4,TRBJ2-7,14,CASSLDPTTYEQYF
TRBV7-9,TRBJ1-1,14,CASSFRLDRGEAFF
TRBV5-6,TRBJ1-2,13,CVSTRQINYGYTF
TRBV5-6,TRBJ1-5,14,CASSRGGDTQPQHF
TRBV6-1,TRBJ2-5,14,CASAGGRAAWTQYF
TRBV2,TRBJ2-7,15,CASSAVGGRSYEQYF
TRBV20-1,TRBJ2-6,16,CSANRQGISGANVPTF
TRBV10-3,TRBJ2-3,14,CAISWTASTDTQYF
TRBV6-5,TRBJ1-3,14,CASSYSKFGNTIYF
TRBV9,TRBJ2-1,11,CASSVEGEQFF
TRBV7-8,TRBJ1-3,15,CASSSDRGYGNTIYF
TRBV20-1,TRBJ2-1,15,CSARDGGAPNNEQFF
TRBV10-3,TRBJ2-5,14,CAISRDYPQETQYF
TRBV12-3/TRBV12-4,TRBJ1-5,12,CASSLGTASWHF
TRBV6-2/TRBV6-3,TRBJ1-1,11,CASMTGKIAFF
TRBV29-1,TRBJ2-2,15,CSVEIGWGGTGELFF
TRBV11-2,TRBJ2-1,16,CASSLLADSSYNEQFF